This record covers a single T cell receptor (beta chain). The antigen is undetermined. These data belong to a study of T cells in narcolepsy. Study summary: Enrolled donors included narcolepsy type 1 or type 2 patients and healthy controls.

TCRdb keeps only in-frame clones here, not all; method: immunoSEQ multiplex PCR. The sample has more than 25,000 clones, more than 65% seen once; the top ten hold over 5%. General study results and limits: Some memory CD4+ repertoires had no autoreactive clone sequences. Autoreactive HCRT-specific and TRIB2-specific clonotypes were marked in same-patient CSF-versus-blood CD4+ comparisons. Blood of same and different patients, but not healthy controls, reportedly held recurring autoreactive clonotypes.

CDR1 and CDR2 (germline): SGDLS, YYNGEE. There are 16 residues in the CDR3. The sequencing input was memory (CD45RA-) CD4+ T cells from blood. The chain joins TRBV9 to TRBJ2-5; 7 bases match TRBD1. The J call may be mistaken, given a closer DNA end match to TRBJ2-7. The TCR sequence derives from a human donor in good health. The CDR3 nucleotides are TGTGCCAGCAGCTCTCCTAGACAGGGCAGCTCCTACGAGCAGTACTTC. Protein product: CASSSPRQGSSYEQYF.